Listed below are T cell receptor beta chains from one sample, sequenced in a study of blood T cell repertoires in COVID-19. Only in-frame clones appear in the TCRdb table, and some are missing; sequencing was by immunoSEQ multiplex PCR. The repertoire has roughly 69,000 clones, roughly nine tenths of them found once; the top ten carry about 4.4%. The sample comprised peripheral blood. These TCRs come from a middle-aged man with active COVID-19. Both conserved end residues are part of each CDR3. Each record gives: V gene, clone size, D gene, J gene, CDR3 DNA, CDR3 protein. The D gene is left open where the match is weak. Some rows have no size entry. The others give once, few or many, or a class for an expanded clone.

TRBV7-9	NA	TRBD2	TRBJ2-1	TGTGCCAGCAGCTGGGGGATACCGGGACTAGCGTCCAATGAGCAGTTCTTC	CASSWGIPGLASNEQFF
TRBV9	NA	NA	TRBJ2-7	TGTGCCAGCAGCCTCCTCCACGAGCAGTACTTC	CASSLLHEQYF
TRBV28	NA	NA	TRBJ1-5	TGTGCCAGCAGGGAAGGGGATCAGCCCCAGCATTTT	CASREGDQPQHF
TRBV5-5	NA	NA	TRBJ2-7	TGTGCCAGCAGCTTACAGGGCTCGAAGAACGAGCAGTACTTC	CASSLQGSKNEQYF
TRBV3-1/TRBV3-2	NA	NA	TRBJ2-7	TGTGCCAGCAGTTCTCCGCGGGTCAACGAGCAGTACTTC	CASSSPRVNEQYF
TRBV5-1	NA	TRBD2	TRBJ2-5	TGCGCCAGCAGCTTCGGGGGGGCAGGCGAGACCCAGTACTTC	CASSFGGAGETQYF
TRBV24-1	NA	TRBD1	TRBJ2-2	TGTGCCACCAGTGATTTGCGACAGGGCCTCACCGGGGAGCTGTTTTTT	CATSDLRQGLTGELFF
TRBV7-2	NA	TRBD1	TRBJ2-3	TGTGCCAGCAGCCGGGACAGGGATACGCAGTATTTT	CASSRDRDTQYF
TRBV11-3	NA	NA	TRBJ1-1	TGTGCCAGCAGCCTAAGAGGACAGAACACTGAAGCTTTCTTT	CASSLRGQNTEAFF
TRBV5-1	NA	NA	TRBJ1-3	TGCGCCAGCAGCTTGTCGGGGTATGACACCATATATTTT	CASSLSGYDTIYF
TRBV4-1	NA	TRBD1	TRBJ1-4	TGCGCCAGCAGCCAAGGGGGGACAGGGGGCTTTGCTGAAAAACTGTTTTTT	CASSQGGTGGFAEKLFF
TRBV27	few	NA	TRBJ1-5	TGTGCCAGCTCGACAGCTTTCAATCAGCCCCAGCATTTT	CASSTAFNQPQHF
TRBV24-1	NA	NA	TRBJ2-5	TGTGCCACCAGTGATTTGTCCCGTCGCGGAGAGACCCAGTACTTC	CATSDLSRRGETQYF
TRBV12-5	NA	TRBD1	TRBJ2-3	TGTGCTAGTGGTTTCAGGGGGCTCAGCGACGGCACAGATACGCAGTATTTT	CASGFRGLSDGTDTQYF
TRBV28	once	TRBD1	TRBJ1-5	TGTGCCAGCAGTTTCGGCGGGACAGGTAATCAGCCCCAGCATTTT	CASSFGGTGNQPQHF
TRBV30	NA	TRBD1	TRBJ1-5	TGTGCCTGGGGAGGGGGACAGGGAAGCAATCAGCCCCAGCATTTT	CAWGGGQGSNQPQHF
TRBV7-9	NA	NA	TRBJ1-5	TGTGCCAGCAGCAGCGACGGGAGCAATCAGCCCCAGCATTTT	CASSSDGSNQPQHF
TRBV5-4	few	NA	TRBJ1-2	TGTGCCAGCAGCTTGTCAGGGGCGTACGGCTACACCTTC	CASSLSGAYGYTF
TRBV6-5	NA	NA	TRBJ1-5	TGTGCCAGCAGTTTGTTCAGGGAAAATAGCAATCAGCCCCAGCATTTT	CASSLFRENSNQPQHF
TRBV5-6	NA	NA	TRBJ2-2	TGTGCCAGCAGCACGTATCGGGACAACTACGTCGGGGAGCTGTTTTTT	CASSTYRDNYVGELFF
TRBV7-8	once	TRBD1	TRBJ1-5	TGTGCCAGCAGCGCCTTGAGGACAGGGCAGGGTCAGCCCCAGCATTTT	CASSALRTGQGQPQHF
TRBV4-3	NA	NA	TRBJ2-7	TGCGCCAGCAGCCAGGCGGAGAACTACGAGCAGTACTTC	CASSQAENYEQYF